Described below is a single T cell receptor (beta chain) sequence and its context. What it recognizes is unknown. CDR3 length equals 14 residues. V shed 4 bases and J shed 6 bases, with 16 bases lying between them. Per germline, CDR1 SGHNT and CDR2 YENEEA. This specimen comes from a study of beta chain features in type 1 diabetes. Study results and limitations: In all four CD4+ subsets, TCRB CDR3 length was significantly, moderately reduced in type 1 diabetes.

The isolated RNA, all of it, was reverse transcribed, so expressed TCRB transcripts were what got sequenced. TCRdb's table, derived via immunoSEQ multiplex PCR, lists solely in-frame clones and lacks some. Among around 250,000 clones listed, more than 11% were seen once. It was one heparinised blood draw, averaging about 116 mL, that each donor gave. The authors obtained over 95% purity in all sorted populations. The receptor's source is a man aged 25 to 40 with type 1 diabetes. The specimen sequenced was naive CD4+ T cells from blood. The V gene is TRBV11-3, the J gene TRBJ2-7; D gene ambiguous. This CDR3 is CASSSGTGLGEQYF. In DNA, the CDR3 is TGTGCCAGCAGCTCCGGAACGGGTCTGGGCGAGCAGTACTTC.